What follows describes a single T cell receptor (beta chain). The target antigen is unknown. This record belongs to a study of post-analysis software for immune sequencing data. Study-wide context: Relapsing-remitting, secondary progressive and progressive-relapsing multiple sclerosis were all included among the disease courses.

CDR3 length: 12 amino acids. Germline CDR1 is DFQATT and CDR2 is SNEGSKA (reference sequence). Trimming cost V 3 bases and J 14 bases, with 14 bases left between them. Study-wide findings and caveats: Controls showed lower frequencies than patients for roughly 5 TRBV segments, and TRBV5-6, TRBV5-1 and TRBV20-1 were among these.

Unique-molecular-identifier-tagged TCR beta cDNA libraries were used. One entry per CDR3 protein, called by TCRdb with MiXCR from the PCR reads. The sample lists hundreds of thousands of distinct CDR3 sequences; roughly 46% were seen once. This receptor was obtained from a girl between 10 and 17 years old with multiple sclerosis. The genes are TRBV20-1 and TRBJ2-6; D is perhaps TRBD2 (7 bases). Sequenced material: blood. The CDR3 loop reads CSASGGQGFLTF. The CDR3 DNA follows: TGCAGTGCTAGCGGGGGGCAAGGGTTCCTGACTTTC.